This T cell receptor beta chain appears in the sequencing data of a study of CD8 T cells in ankylosing spondylitis (dated by TCRdb to 2017 to 2019). For the study in its entirety: The study profiled T cell receptor beta repertoires in healthy donors and ankylosing spondylitis patients to find disease-linked TCR variants. The full study cohort was made up of about two dozen ankylosing spondylitis patients and over 90 healthy donors. Peripheral blood was sampled, and synovial fluid was additionally collected from ankylosing spondylitis patients. The paper's findings and limits, for the study overall: The disease-linked clones were reported to be significantly enriched in matched synovial fluid samples from ankylosing spondylitis patients. A CD8+ phenotype was shown by the disease-linked clones, which were found at relatively low frequencies in peripheral blood. A TCR beta motif made up of eight or nine highly homologous amino acid variants appeared to be characteristic of blood from ankylosing spondylitis patients. Some motif variants were previously reported in synovial fluid and blood of reactive arthritis patients, suggesting common disease-initiation mechanisms.

The instrument was an Illumina HiSeq 2500. TCR beta libraries were prepared by quantitative 5'-RACE with molecular barcodes. The source study handled its data this way. To identify disease-linked TCR variants, a new computational method was used, one built on a probabilistic model of VDJ rearrangement. Through fastp at Q25 and MiXCR, TCRdb rebuilt clones from the public reads, retaining in-frame beta chains. Every entry covers one CDR3 protein and lists the most common genes and DNA from its rows. The authors' filters were not applied to this entry. The sample table contains roughly 130,000 distinct CDR3 sequences; only one count was recorded for roughly an eighth of them. The ten top clones hold around 3% of the sample. This clonotype was counted many times. The clone's antigen remains unknown. Qualities for individual bases were not recorded, and no much larger clone is one base off. CDR1 and CDR2 (SGHVS, FQNEAQ) derive from the germline V gene. The CDR3 starts with the cysteine, ends with the phenylalanine, and has 15 residues. Just the 45-base CDR3 DNA is kept, in frame starting at base 1. Between the V and J ends, shortened by 3 bases and 4 bases respectively, the junction contains 13 bases.

The sample taken for sequencing was blood, either unsorted or a sorted T cell fraction (not recorded which). This clonotype was obtained from a female donor with ankylosing spondylitis or in good health (not recorded which). Recombination connected TRBV7-8 to TRBJ1-5; the D gene cannot be resolved reliably. Here is the DNA: TGTGCCAGCAGCTTTACAGAGAGGGCTAATCAGCCCCAGCATTTT. The encoded protein is CASSFTERANQPQHF.